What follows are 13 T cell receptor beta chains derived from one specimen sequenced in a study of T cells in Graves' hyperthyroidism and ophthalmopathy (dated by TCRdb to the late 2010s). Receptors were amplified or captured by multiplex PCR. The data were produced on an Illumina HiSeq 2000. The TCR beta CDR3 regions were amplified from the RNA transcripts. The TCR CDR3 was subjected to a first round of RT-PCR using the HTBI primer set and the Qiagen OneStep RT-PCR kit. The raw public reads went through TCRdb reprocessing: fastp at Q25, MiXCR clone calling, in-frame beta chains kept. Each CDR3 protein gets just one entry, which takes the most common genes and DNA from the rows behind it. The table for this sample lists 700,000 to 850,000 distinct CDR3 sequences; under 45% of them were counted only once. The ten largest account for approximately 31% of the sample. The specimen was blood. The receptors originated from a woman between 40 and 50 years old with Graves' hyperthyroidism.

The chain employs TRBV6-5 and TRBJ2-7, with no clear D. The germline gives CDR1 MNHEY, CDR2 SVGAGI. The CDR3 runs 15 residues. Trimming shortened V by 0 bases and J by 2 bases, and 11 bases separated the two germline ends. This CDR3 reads CASSYSYSRTYEQYF. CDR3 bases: TGTGCCAGCAGTTACTCCTACTCGCGGACCTACGAGCAGTACTTC.

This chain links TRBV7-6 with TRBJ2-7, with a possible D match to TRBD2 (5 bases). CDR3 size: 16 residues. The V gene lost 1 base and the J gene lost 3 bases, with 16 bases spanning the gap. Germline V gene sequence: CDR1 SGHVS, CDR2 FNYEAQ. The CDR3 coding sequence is TGTGCCAGCAGCTTAGGCCTAGCAGGAGGTGACTACGAGCAGTACTTC. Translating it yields CASSLGLAGGDYEQYF.

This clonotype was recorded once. CDR3 DNA sequence: TGCGCCAGCACCCACCTCCCCCACAGGGGGGAGCGAAGCACCATATATTTT. It codes for CASTHLPHRGERSTIYF. V and J are TRBV4-3 and TRBJ1-3; 8 bases line up with TRBD1. V gave up 7 bases and J gave up 9 bases; unmatched junction bases: 20. The CDR3 runs to 17 residues. CDR1 LGHNA and CDR2 YSLEER come from the germline V gene.

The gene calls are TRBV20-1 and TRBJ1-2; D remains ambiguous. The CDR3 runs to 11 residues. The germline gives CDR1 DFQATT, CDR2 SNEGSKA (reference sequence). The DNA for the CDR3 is TGCAGCGGTAGTCTTCTCTATGGCTACACCTTC. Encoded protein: CSGSLLYGYTF.

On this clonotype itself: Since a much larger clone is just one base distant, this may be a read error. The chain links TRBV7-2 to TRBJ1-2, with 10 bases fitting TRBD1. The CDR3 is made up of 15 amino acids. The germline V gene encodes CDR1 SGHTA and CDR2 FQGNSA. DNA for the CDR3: TGTGCCGGCAGCTCCAGACAGGGGGCGCTGGATGGCTACACCTTC. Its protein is CAGSSRQGALDGYTF.

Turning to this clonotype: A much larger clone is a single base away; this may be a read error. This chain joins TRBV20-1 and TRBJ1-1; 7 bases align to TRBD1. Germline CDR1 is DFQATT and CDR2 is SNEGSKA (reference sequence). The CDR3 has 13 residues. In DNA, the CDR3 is TGCAGTGCTAGACAGGGGGGGTTCACTGACGCTTTCTTT. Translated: CSARQGGFTDAFF.

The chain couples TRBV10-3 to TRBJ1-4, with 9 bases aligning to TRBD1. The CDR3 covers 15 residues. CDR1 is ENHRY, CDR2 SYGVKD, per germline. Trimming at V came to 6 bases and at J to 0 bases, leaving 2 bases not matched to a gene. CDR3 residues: CAISGTGPTNEKLFF. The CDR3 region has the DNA TGTGCCATCAGCGGGACAGGGCCAACTAATGAAAAACTGTTTTTT.

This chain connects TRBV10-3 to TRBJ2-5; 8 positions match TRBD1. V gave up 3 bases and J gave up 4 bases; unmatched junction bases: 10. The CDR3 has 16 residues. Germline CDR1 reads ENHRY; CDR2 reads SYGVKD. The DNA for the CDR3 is TGTGCCATCAGTGACCTTGGACAGGGTTGGCGAGAGACCCAGTACTTC. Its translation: CAISDLGQGWRETQYF.

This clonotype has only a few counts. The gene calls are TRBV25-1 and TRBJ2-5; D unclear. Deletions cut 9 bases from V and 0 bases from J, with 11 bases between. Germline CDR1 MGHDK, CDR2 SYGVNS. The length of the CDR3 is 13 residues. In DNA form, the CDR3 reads TGTGCCAGTCGCTTAAGCAACCAAGAGACCCAGTACTTC. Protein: CASRLSNQETQYF. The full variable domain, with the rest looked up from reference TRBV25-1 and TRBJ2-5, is EADIYQTPRYLVIGTGKKITLECSQTMGHDKMYWYQQDPGMELHLIHYSYGVNSTEKGDLSSESTVSRIRTEHFPLTLESARPSHTSQYLCASRLSNQETQYFGPGTRLLVL.

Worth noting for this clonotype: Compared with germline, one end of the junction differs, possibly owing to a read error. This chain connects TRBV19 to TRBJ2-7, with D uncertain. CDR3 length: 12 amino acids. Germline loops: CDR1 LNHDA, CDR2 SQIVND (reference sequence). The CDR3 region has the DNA TGTGCCAGCAGTACGACCCTTGGCTCGCAGTACTTC. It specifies CASSTTLGSQYF.

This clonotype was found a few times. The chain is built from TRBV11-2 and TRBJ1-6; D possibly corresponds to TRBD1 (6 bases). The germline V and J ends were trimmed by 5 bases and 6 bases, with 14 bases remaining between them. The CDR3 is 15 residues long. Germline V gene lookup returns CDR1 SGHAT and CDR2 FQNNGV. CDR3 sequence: CASSQEGGGNSPLHF. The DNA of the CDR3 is TGTGCCAGCAGCCAGGAAGGGGGTGGTAATTCACCCCTCCACTTT.

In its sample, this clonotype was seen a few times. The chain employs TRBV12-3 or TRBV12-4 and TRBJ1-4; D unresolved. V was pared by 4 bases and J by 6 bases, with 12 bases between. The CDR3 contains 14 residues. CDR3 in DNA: TGTGCCAGCAGTTACCTAGGCCGCGATGAAAAACTGTTTTTT. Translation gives CASSYLGRDEKLFF.

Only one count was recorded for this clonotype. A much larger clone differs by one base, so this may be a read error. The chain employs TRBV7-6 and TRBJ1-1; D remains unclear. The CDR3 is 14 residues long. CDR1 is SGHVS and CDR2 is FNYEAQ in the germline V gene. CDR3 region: CASSLRRSNTEASF. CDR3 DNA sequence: TGTGCCAGCAGCTTAAGACGGTCGAACACTGAAGCTTCCTTT.